These T cell receptor beta chains were read from a single sample in a study of cytomegalovirus exposure and HLA in healthy donors. Only in-frame clones appear in the TCRdb table, and some are missing; sequencing was by immunoSEQ multiplex PCR. The sample holds around 190,000 clones, 60% to 80% seen once. Sample: PBMCs. Every receptor here comes from a woman aged 25 to 39 in good health and CMV-seronegative. CDR3s include the opening cysteine and the closing phenylalanine or tryptophan. Each record gives: J gene, clone size, D gene, V gene, CDR3 DNA, CDR3 protein. D genes are given only for firm matches. Part of the rows lack a size; the others show once, few, many or a class for expanded clones.

>TRBJ1-3|.|.|TRBV5-6
TGTGCCAGCAGCTTGGAACCAGTCTCTGGAAACACCATATATTTT
CASSLEPVSGNTIYF
>TRBJ2-1|.|.|TRBV7-9
TGTGCCAGCAGCTTAGTAGGGACACCCACCCACAATGAGCAGTTCTTC
CASSLVGTPTHNEQFF
>TRBJ2-7|.|.|TRBV4-1
TGCGCCAGCAGCCAGGTTGGAGGGGACGAGCAGTACTTC
CASSQVGGDEQYF
>TRBJ1-2|few|.|TRBV21-1
TGTGCCAGCAGCAAAGATCACAGGGGGCGACAGAACTATGGCTACACCTTC
CASSKDHRGRQNYGYTF
>TRBJ1-2|once|.|TRBV19
TGTGCCAGTAGTCAACGACAGGACTATGGCTACACCTTC
CASSQRQDYGYTF
>TRBJ2-3|.|.|TRBV5-1
TGCGCCAGCAGCTTGTTAGGGGCTAGCACAGATACGCAGTATTTT
CASSLLGASTDTQYF
>TRBJ1-2|.|.|TRBV6-1
TGTGCCACCACCCGGGGGACCCAGGGTGGCTACACCTTC
CATTRGTQGGYTF
>TRBJ2-1|.|.|TRBV6-6
TGTGCCAGCAGTTACAGCGGAACCTACAATGAGCAGTTCTTC
CASSYSGTYNEQFF
>TRBJ1-4|once|.|TRBV2
TGTGCCAGCAGGTTGGAGCAAGGGGAAGAAAAACTGTTTTTT
CASRLEQGEEKLFF
>TRBJ2-5|.|.|TRBV11-3
TGTGCCAGCGGGAGGTGGGCTGGAGAGACCCAGTACTTC
CASGRWAGETQYF
>TRBJ1-5|once|.|TRBV18
TGTGCCAGCTCACCAGGGGGGTACGATCAGCCCCAGCATTTT
CASSPGGYDQPQHF
>TRBJ1-1|few|.|TRBV6-1
TGTGCCAGCAGTGAACTTCCGGACTGGAGCACTGAAGCTTTCTTT
CASSELPDWSTEAFF
>TRBJ2-7|.|.|TRBV7-8
TGTGCCAGCAGCTTCAGACCGGGACTTTTCTACGAGCAGTACTTC
CASSFRPGLFYEQYF
>TRBJ1-2|.|.|TRBV18
TGTGCCAGCTCACCACTACCCGGGCAGGGTGGGAACTATGGCTACACCTTC
CASSPLPGQGGNYGYTF
>TRBJ2-5|.|.|TRBV18
TGTGCCAGCTCACCACCGTCTAGCCGAGAGACCCAGTACTTC
CASSPPSSRETQYF
>TRBJ2-7|.|TRBD2|TRBV6-1
TGTGCCAGCTCCCCATGGGGCGGGGGGACCTACGAGCAGTACTTC
CASSPWGGGTYEQYF
>TRBJ1-5|few|.|TRBV6-1
TGTGCCAGCAGTGAAGAAACAGGGAAGAATCAGCCCCAGCATTTT
CASSEETGKNQPQHF
>TRBJ1-2|.|TRBD1|TRBV7-8
TGTGCCAGCAGCCCCGGGCCGCGACAGGGGGCTTCTGGCTACACCTTC
CASSPGPRQGASGYTF
>TRBJ1-1|.|.|TRBV6-5
TGTGCCAGCAGTTACGTCATGAACACTGAAGCTTTCTTT
CASSYVMNTEAFF
>TRBJ1-2|.|TRBD1|TRBV18
TGTGCCAGCTCAACACAAATGACAGGGGGACATGGCTACACCTTC
CASSTQMTGGHGYTF
>TRBJ1-4|.|.|TRBV5-1
TGCGCCAGCAGCAGAGGGTCCAATGAAAAACTGTTTTTT
CASSRGSNEKLFF
>TRBJ1-1|.|.|TRBV19
TGTGCCTCTAGTAAGACACCTAACACTGAAGCTTTCTTT
CASSKTPNTEAFF
>TRBJ1-2|.|TRBD1|TRBV4-1
TGCGCCAGCAGCCAAAAGGGGACAGGGGGCCATTATGGCTACACCTTC
CASSQKGTGGHYGYTF
>TRBJ2-7|.|TRBD2|TRBV4-1
TGCGCCAGCAGCCAATTTCTAGCGGGAGGGTACGAGCAGTACTTC
CASSQFLAGGYEQYF
>TRBJ1-1|.|.|TRBV5-1
TGCGCCAGCAGCCAATCAGGACAGCTGTACTGTGAAGCTTTCTTT
CASSQSGQLYCEAFF
>TRBJ2-1|.|.|TRBV7-9
TGTGCCAGCAGCCCTAGACAGGGACTAGATGAGCAGTTCTTC
CASSPRQGLDEQFF
>TRBJ1-2|.|.|TRBV28
TGTGCCAGCGGCTCGATCACAGGATCCTATGGCTACCCCTTC
CASGSITGSYGYPF
>TRBJ1-1|.|.|TRBV5-6
TGTGCCAGCAGCCTAGGCCTCAGGGACACTGAAGCTTTCTTT
CASSLGLRDTEAFF
>TRBJ2-5|.|TRBD1|TRBV28
TGTGCCAGCAGGGGTGAAGGGACAGATCAAGAGACCCAGTACTTC
CASRGEGTDQETQYF
>TRBJ2-1|.|.|TRBV6-1
TGTGCCAGCAGTGAAAGGGGGATACGGCGGGAGCCGTACAATGAGCAGTTCTTC
CASSERGIRREPYNEQFF
>TRBJ1-6|.|.|TRBV5-8
TGTGCCAGCAGCTTGGAACCCTGGAGCTCCTATAATTCACCCCTCCACTTT
CASSLEPWSSYNSPLHF
>TRBJ2-1|.|TRBD2|TRBV7-8
TGTGCCAGCAGCACTCTAACTAGCGCAGCCTACAATGAGCAGTTCTTC
CASSTLTSAAYNEQFF
>TRBJ2-7|few|TRBD1|TRBV6-5
TGTGCCAGCAGTTTGTCGACAGGGGGGATCGAGCAGTACTTC
CASSLSTGGIEQYF
>TRBJ1-5|.|TRBD1|TRBV5-1
TGCGCCAGCAGCTTGGAGGGGACAGGGGGCCAGCCCCAGCATTTT
CASSLEGTGGQPQHF
>TRBJ2-7|few|.|TRBV7-8
TGTGCCAGCAGCTTAGATTTTAAGGGGCAGAGCTCCTACGAGCAGTACTTC
CASSLDFKGQSSYEQYF
>TRBJ1-1|few|.|TRBV5-4
TGTGCCAGCAGCTGGGGGGAGAACACTGAAGCTTTCTTT
CASSWGENTEAFF
>TRBJ1-5|once|TRBD1|TRBV6-1
TGTGCCAGCATACTCGGACAGGGCAATCAGCCCCAGCATTTT
CASILGQGNQPQHF
>TRBJ2-3|.|.|TRBV7-3
TGTGCCAGCAGCCCCGCAGGTTTTACGCAGTATTTT
CASSPAGFTQYF
>TRBJ1-2|few|TRBD1|TRBV11-2
TGTGCCAGCAGCTCAGGACAGGATCTTAACACCTTC
CASSSGQDLNTF
>TRBJ2-1|.|.|TRBV9
TGTGCCAGCAGCACAAGCGTTGGTGAGCAGTTCTTC
CASSTSVGEQFF
>TRBJ2-2|.|TRBD1|TRBV9
TGTGCCAGCAGCGGACAGGGGGCGCAGAACACCGGGGAGCTGTTTTTT
CASSGQGAQNTGELFF
>TRBJ2-5|.|.|TRBV9
TGTGCCAGCAGCGTAGACGGCAGGCTTGGGCGAGAGACCCAGTACTTC
CASSVDGRLGRETQYF